This entry lists 24 T cell receptor beta chains sequenced from one sample in a study of blood T cell repertoires in COVID-19. The table came from immunoSEQ multiplex PCR; TCRdb's copy has only in-frame clones and leaves some out. The sample yields approximately 300,000 clones, under 85% seen once. The specimen was peripheral blood. The receptors shown here come from a human donor with COVID-19, enrolled during active disease. The donor label of this sample is uncertain.

This clone showed up many times. V and J are TRBV19 and TRBJ2-1; 8 positions match TRBD2. CDR1 and CDR2 from the germline V gene are LNHDA and SQIVND (reference sequence). The CDR3 runs 18 residues. The V and J ends lost 6 bases and 9 bases, in that order; junction bases with no gene match: 22. The CDR3, as DNA: TGTGCCAGTAGACGAGGCGCCGGATTAGCGGGGTCGTGGGGTGAGCAGTTCTTC. It encodes CASRRGAGLAGSWGEQFF.

V usage is TRBV24-1 and J usage is TRBJ2-3; 14 bases match TRBD2. The V gene's germline CDR1 is KGHDR and CDR2 SFDVKD. The V and J ends lost 3 bases and 7 bases, in that order; junction bases with no gene match: 5. There are 16 residues in the CDR3. The CDR3, as DNA: TGTGCCACCAGTGATCCCGGACTAGCGGGAGGCTATACGCAGTATTTT. The encoded protein is CATSDPGLAGGYTQYF.

This rearrangement joins TRBV9 to TRBJ2-7, with TRBD1 matching over 7 bases. The CDR3 spans 15 residues. Trimming at V came to 3 bases and at J to 0 bases, leaving 6 bases not matched to a gene. CDR1 is SGDLS, CDR2 YYNGEE, per germline. CDR3 nucleotides: TGTGCCAGCAGCGCACAATGGGACAGCTCCTACGAGCAGTACTTC. Translating gives CASSAQWDSSYEQYF.

This chain joins TRBV7-3 and TRBJ1-4, with D possibly matching TRBD1 (5 bases). Trimming removed 1 base at V and 5 bases at J, with 11 bases between. CDR3 size: 15 residues. Germline-derived CDR1 and CDR2 are SGHTA and FQGTGA. The CDR3 protein is CASSLNGGENEKLFF. CDR3 bases: TGTGCCAGCAGCTTAAACGGAGGGGAGAATGAAAAACTGTTTTTT. Full variable domain (outside the CDR3, taken from reference TRBV7-3 and TRBJ1-4): GAGVSQTPSNKVTEKGKYVELRCDPISGHTALYWYRQSLGQGPEFLIYFQGTGAADDSGLPNDRFFAVRPEGSVSTLKIQRTERGDSAVYLCASSLNGGENEKLFFGSGTQLSVL.

The V and J genes are TRBV5-4 and TRBJ2-5, with TRBD2 matching over 10 bases. There are 16 residues in the CDR3. J was trimmed by 2 bases and V by 0 bases; bases with no gene match: 4. Germline CDR1 is SGHNT and CDR2 is YYREEE (reference sequence). CDR3 sequence (DNA): TGTGCCAGCAGCTTGGCTCCACTAGCGGGGCAAGAGACCCAGTACTTC. It specifies CASSLAPLAGQETQYF.

The CDR3 spells CASSVVTSGSPLHF. The CDR3 DNA follows: TGTGCCAGCAGCGTAGTCACCTCCGGTTCACCCCTCCACTTT. The chain joins TRBV9 to TRBJ1-6; no firm D call. The CDR3 loop spans 14 amino acids. Germline CDR1 and CDR2: SGDLS and YYNGEE. Between the trimmed V and J ends, which lost 0 bases and 9 bases, there was a span of 10 bases.

The CDR3 region is CASSQDGAGEAFF. DNA of the CDR3: TGCGCCAGCAGCCAAGATGGGGCAGGGGAAGCTTTCTTT. This chain links TRBV4-1 with TRBJ1-1; a weak D match, TRBD1 (5 bases). Germline CDR1 MGHRA, CDR2 YSYEKL. The CDR3 extends over 13 amino acids. Trimming stripped 0 bases from V and 8 bases from J, with 10 bases between.

This clone was recorded a few times. This chain uses TRBV28 with TRBJ1-1; no clear D. CDR1 MDHEN and CDR2 SYDVKM come from the germline V gene. V was cut by 4 bases and J by 0 bases, with 15 bases left in between. The CDR3 spans 16 residues. DNA of the CDR3: TGTGCCAGCAGTTCGCCCCAGAAAGTCCTGAACACTGAAGCTTTCTTT. It encodes CASSSPQKVLNTEAFF. The entire variable domain, with the rest obtained from reference TRBV28 and TRBJ1-1, is as follows: DVKVTQSSRYLVKRTGEKVFLECVQDMDHENMFWYRQDPGLGLRLIYFSYDVKMKEKGDIPEGYSVSREKKERFSLILESASTNQTSMYLCASSSPQKVLNTEAFFGQGTRLTVV.

The J gene is TRBJ1-5, the V gene TRBV29-1; 7 positions agree with TRBD1. The CDR3 has 13 residues. Germline V gene lookup returns CDR1 SQVTM and CDR2 ANQGSEA. The V segment lost 0 bases and the J segment 4 bases; nucleotides outside the gene matches: 0. The CDR3 loop is CSVEETGNQPQHF. DNA for the CDR3: TGCAGCGTTGAAGAGACAGGGAATCAGCCCCAGCATTTT.

The chain combines TRBV7-9 with TRBJ1-2, with TRBD1 matching over 12 bases. CDR1 SEHNR and CDR2 FQNEAQ come from the germline V gene (reference sequence). With 4 bases clipped from V and 8 bases from J, the junction kept 17 bases outside the gene matches. This CDR3 contains 18 residues. CDR3 region: CASSSTHGGTGGAGGYTF. CDR3 coding DNA: TGTGCCAGCAGCTCCACGCATGGAGGGACAGGGGGCGCGGGGGGCTACACCTTC.

The chain has TRBV27 and TRBJ1-1; no clear D gene. This CDR3 has 14 residues. V was clipped by 1 base and J by 4 bases, with 10 bases between them. Germline V gene lookup returns CDR1 MNHEY and CDR2 SMNVEV (reference sequence). CDR3 DNA: TGTGCCAGCAGTTTATACTCGGGTGGCACTGAAGCTTTCTTT. It is translated as CASSLYSGGTEAFF.

The J gene is TRBJ1-6, the V gene TRBV5-6; tentative D call: TRBD1 (5 bases). The CDR3 length is 13 residues. Germline CDR1 reads SGHDT; CDR2 reads YYEEEE. The ends were cut back, 1 base at V and 14 bases at J, with 13 bases in the middle. This CDR3 is CASSLPGGGALHF. The CDR3 bases are TGTGCCAGCAGCTTGCCCGGGGGTGGGGCCCTCCACTTT. The whole variable domain, filled in from reference TRBV5-6 and TRBJ1-6, reads DAGVTQSPTHLIKTRGQQVTLRCSPKSGHDTVSWYQQALGQGPQFIFQYYEEEERQRGNFPDRFSGHQFPNYSSELNVNALLLGDSALYLCASSLPGGGALHFGNGTRLTVT.

This clone was recorded many times. This chain connects TRBV5-1 to TRBJ1-6; 8 nucleotides match TRBD1. The ends lost 0 bases at V and 9 bases at J; junction bases unmatched: 8. The CDR3 has 16 amino acids. CDR1 and CDR2 (germline): SGHRS, YFSETQ. The CDR3 DNA reads TGCGCCAGCAGCTTGGTAGACAGGGGCGTATTTTCACCCCTCCACTTT. Its protein product is CASSLVDRGVFSPLHF.

This chain joins TRBV19 and TRBJ1-5; 12 positions agree with TRBD1. This CDR3 region has 16 residues. The germline V gene encodes CDR1 LNHDA and CDR2 SQIVND (reference sequence). Trimming took 3 bases from V and 10 from J; bases not matched to a gene: 10. CDR3 nucleotide sequence: TGTGCCAGTAGTATCGGGGGGACAGGGGGCGCGGAACCCCAGCATTTT. It is translated as CASSIGGTGGAEPQHF.

Turning to this clone: The same CDR3 arises from other DNA sequences in this sample as well. The chain uses TRBV9 and TRBJ2-5; D is uncertain. Germline values: CDR1 SGDLS, CDR2 YYNGEE. With 0 bases removed from V and 3 bases from J, the gap between germline ends came to 6 bases. The CDR3 loop spans 13 amino acids. The CDR3 spells CASSVGSEETQYF. As DNA, the CDR3 is TGTGCCAGCAGCGTAGGGAGCGAAGAGACCCAGTACTTC.

The chain carries TRBV27 and TRBJ2-3; 7 positions agree with TRBD1. V dropped 6 bases and J dropped 1; count of bases not matched to a gene: 4. In germline, CDR1 is MNHEY, CDR2 SMNVEV (reference sequence). This CDR3 has 14 amino acids. The CDR3 coding sequence is TGTGCCAGCAGCCCCGGACAGGGCACAGATACGCAGTATTTT. Protein: CASSPGQGTDTQYF.

The V gene is TRBV7-9, the J gene TRBJ1-2; D is unclear. V dropped 4 bases and J dropped 0 bases, with 12 bases sitting between them. The germline CDR1 and CDR2 sequences are SEHNR and FQNEAQ (reference sequence). The CDR3 runs to 15 residues. The chain's CDR3 is CASSYSAGSNYGYTF. In nucleotides, the CDR3 is TGTGCCAGCAGCTATAGTGCTGGTTCTAACTATGGCTACACCTTC.

The chain links TRBV3-1 (or the pseudogene TRBV3-2) to TRBJ1-4, with 8 positions matching TRBD1. The germline CDR1 and CDR2 sequences are LGHDT and YNNKEL (reference sequence). The CDR3 is 14 amino acids. Losses at the gene ends were 5 bases for V and 6 bases for J; bases not matched to a gene: 5. This chain's CDR3 is CASSYTGGDEKLFF. In DNA form, the CDR3 reads TGTGCCAGCAGCTATACAGGGGGGGATGAAAAACTGTTTTTT.

This clone was observed a handful of times. This chain links TRBV7-9 with TRBJ1-1, with D perhaps matching TRBD1 (6 bases). This CDR3 has 12 amino acids. Germline CDR1 reads SEHNR; CDR2 reads FQNEAQ (reference sequence). Trimming cost V 7 bases and J 5 bases, with 11 bases left between them. CDR3 in amino acids: CASNGRGTEAFF. Here the CDR3 DNA reads TGTGCCAGCAACGGGAGGGGGACTGAAGCTTTCTTT.

The J gene is TRBJ1-1, the V gene TRBV28; TRBD1 is a possible D gene (6 bases). V lost 8 bases, J lost 8 bases, and 21 bases lay in between. The germline V gene encodes CDR1 MDHEN and CDR2 SYDVKM. There are 14 residues in the CDR3. This CDR3 is CASRMETGRAEAFF. The CDR3 nucleotides read TGTGCCAGCCGGATGGAAACAGGGCGAGCAGAAGCTTTCTTT.

This sequence joins TRBV29-1 and TRBJ1-1; 10 bases are shared with TRBD1. The CDR3 has 12 amino acids. The J segment lost 7 bases and the V segment lost 8 bases, leaving 7 bases of the junction unmatched. Germline CDR1 SQVTM, CDR2 ANQGSEA. CDR3 region: CSFSDRGLEAFF. CDR3 nucleotides: TGCAGCTTCTCAGACAGGGGGCTTGAAGCTTTCTTT.

The CDR3 is CASSTLTGGTYGYTF. The CDR3, as DNA: TGTGCCAGTAGTACTCTAACAGGGGGAACCTATGGCTACACCTTC. V is TRBV19 and J is TRBJ1-2, with 8 bases identical to TRBD1. This CDR3 has 15 residues. The V gene end was trimmed by 4 bases and the J gene end by 4 bases; junction bases not matched to a gene: 8. CDR1 LNHDA and CDR2 SQIVND come from the germline V gene (reference sequence).

The rearrangement joins TRBV28 to TRBJ1-6, with TRBD1 identical over 7 bases. Germline V CDR1 and CDR2: MDHEN, SYDVKM. This CDR3 has 15 amino acids. CDR3 sequence reads: CASKEGQSLNSPLHF. The CDR3 DNA is TGTGCATCAAAAGAGGGACAGAGCCTTAATTCACCCCTCCACTTT. The full variable domain, with the rest looked up from reference TRBV28 and TRBJ1-6, is DVKVTQSSRYLVKRTGEKVFLECVQDMDHENMFWYRQDPGLGLRLIYFSYDVKMKEKGDIPEGYSVSREKKERFSLILESASTNQTSMYLCASKEGQSLNSPLHFGNGTRLTVT.

The chain couples TRBV3-1 (or the pseudogene TRBV3-2) to TRBJ2-7; D perhaps matches TRBD1 (5 bases). The CDR3 totals 16 residues. Between the trimmed V and J ends, which lost 2 bases and 4 bases, there was a span of 18 bases. Germline V CDR1 and CDR2: LGHDT, YNNKEL (reference sequence). CDR3 coding DNA: TGTGCCAGCAGCCAATCCGTATCTAAGGGGTTTTACGAGCAGTACTTC. Translation gives CASSQSVSKGFYEQYF.